This T cell receptor (beta chain) was sequenced for a study of cytomegalovirus exposure and HLA in healthy donors. Trimming shortened V by 6 bases and J by 4 bases, and 16 bases separated the two germline ends. This CDR3 is built from 14 residues. Germline values: CDR1 SQVTM, CDR2 ANQGSEA. The PCR used 60 Vbeta and 13 Jbeta primers. Some clones are missing from TCRdb's copy, which holds only in-frame ones; the method was immunoSEQ multiplex PCR. The repertoire holds 120,000 to 150,000 clones, with around 73% as singletons. The sample consisted of PBMCs. This sequence joins TRBV29-1 and TRBJ2-1, with D possibly matching TRBD2 (6 bases). The origin of this receptor is a human donor in good health. CDR3 coding DNA: TGCAGCGTCGTAGGTCTAGCGCGATACAATGAGCAGTTCTTC. Protein product: CSVVGLARYNEQFF.